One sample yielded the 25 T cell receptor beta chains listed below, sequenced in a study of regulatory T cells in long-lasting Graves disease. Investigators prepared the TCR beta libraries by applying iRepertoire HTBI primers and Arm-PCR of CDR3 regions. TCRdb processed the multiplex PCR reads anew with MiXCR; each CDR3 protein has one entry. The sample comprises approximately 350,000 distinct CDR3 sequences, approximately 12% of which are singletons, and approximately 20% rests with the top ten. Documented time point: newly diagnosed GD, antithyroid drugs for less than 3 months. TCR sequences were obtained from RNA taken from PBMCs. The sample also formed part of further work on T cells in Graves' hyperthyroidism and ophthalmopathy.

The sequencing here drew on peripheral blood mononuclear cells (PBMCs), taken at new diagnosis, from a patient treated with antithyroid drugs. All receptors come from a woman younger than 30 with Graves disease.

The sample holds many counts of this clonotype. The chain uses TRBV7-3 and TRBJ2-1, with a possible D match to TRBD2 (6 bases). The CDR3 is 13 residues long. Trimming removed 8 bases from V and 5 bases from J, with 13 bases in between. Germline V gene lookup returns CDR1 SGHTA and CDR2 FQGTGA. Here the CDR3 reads CASGKDYDNEQFF. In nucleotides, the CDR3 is TGTGCCAGCGGAAAGGACTACGACAATGAGCAGTTCTTC.

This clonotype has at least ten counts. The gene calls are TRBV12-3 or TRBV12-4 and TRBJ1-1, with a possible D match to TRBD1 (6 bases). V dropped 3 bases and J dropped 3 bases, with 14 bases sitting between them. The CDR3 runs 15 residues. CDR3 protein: CASSFGGGHYTEAFF. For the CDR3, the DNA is TGTGCCAGCAGTTTTGGTGGGGGACACTACACTGAAGCTTTCTTT.

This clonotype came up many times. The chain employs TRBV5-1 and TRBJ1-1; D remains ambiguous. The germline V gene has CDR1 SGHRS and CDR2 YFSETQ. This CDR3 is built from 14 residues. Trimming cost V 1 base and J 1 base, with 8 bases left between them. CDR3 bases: TGCGCCAGCAGCTTGTGGGCACAGAACACTGAAGCTTTCTTT. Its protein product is CASSLWAQNTEAFF.

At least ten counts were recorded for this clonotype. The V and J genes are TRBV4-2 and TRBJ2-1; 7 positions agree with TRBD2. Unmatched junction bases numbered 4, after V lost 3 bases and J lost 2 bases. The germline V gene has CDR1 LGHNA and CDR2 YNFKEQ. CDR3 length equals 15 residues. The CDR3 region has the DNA TGTGCCAGCAGCCACGGGGGAGGGCCCTACAATGAGCAGTTCTTC. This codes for CASSHGGGPYNEQFF.

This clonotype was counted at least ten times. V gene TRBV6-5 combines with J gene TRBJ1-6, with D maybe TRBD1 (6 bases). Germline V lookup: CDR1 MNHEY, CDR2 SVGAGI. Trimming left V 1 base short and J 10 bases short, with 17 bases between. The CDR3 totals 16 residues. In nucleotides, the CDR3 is TGTGCCAGCAGTTACTTTCGGTTACAGGGAAACTCACCCCTCCACTTT. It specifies CASSYFRLQGNSPLHF.

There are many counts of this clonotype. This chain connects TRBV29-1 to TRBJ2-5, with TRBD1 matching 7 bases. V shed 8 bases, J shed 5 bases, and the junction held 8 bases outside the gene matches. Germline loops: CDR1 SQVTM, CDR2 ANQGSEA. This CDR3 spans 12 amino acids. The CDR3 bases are TGCAGCCCAAGGGGGCTAGGGGAGACCCAGTACTTC. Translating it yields CSPRGLGETQYF.

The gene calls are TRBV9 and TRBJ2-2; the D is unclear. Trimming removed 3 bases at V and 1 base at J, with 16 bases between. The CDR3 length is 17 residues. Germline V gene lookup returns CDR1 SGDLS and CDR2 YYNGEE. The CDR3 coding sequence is TGTGCCAGCAGCGCAATAATCGGGCGGCTGAACACCGGGGAGCTGTTTTTT. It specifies CASSAIIGRLNTGELFF.

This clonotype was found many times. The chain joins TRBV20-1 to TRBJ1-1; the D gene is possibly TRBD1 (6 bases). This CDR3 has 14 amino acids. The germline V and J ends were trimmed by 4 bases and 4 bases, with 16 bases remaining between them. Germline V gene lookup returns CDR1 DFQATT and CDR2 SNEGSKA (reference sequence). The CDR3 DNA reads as TGCAGTGCTACGTCGGACAGAAGGGGCACTGAAGCTTTCTTT. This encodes CSATSDRRGTEAFF.

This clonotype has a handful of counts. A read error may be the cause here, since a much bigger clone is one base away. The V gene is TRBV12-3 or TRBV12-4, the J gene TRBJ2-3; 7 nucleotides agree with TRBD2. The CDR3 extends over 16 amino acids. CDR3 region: CASGFGLGGESHTQYF. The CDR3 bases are TGTGCCAGCGGTTTTGGTCTTGGGGGGGAGTCTCATACGCAGTATTTT.

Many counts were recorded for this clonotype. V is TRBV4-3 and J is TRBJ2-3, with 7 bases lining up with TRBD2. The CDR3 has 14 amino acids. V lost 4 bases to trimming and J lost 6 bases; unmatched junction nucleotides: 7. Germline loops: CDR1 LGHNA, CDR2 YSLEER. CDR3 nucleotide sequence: TGCGCCAGCAGCCGCAAGACTAGCTCGGATACGCAGTATTTT. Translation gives CASSRKTSSDTQYF.

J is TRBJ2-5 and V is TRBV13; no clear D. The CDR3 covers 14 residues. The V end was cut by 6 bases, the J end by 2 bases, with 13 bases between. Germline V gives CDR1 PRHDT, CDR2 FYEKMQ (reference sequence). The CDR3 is CASSSRALQETQYF. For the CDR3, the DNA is TGTGCCAGCAGTTCTCGAGCGTTACAAGAGACCCAGTACTTC.

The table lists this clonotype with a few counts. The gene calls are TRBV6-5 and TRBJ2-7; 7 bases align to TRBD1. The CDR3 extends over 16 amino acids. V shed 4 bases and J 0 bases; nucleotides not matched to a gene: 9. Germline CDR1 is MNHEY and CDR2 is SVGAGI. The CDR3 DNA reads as TGTGCCAGCAGTTGCTCCATGCGGACAGGCTCCTACGAGCAGTACTTC. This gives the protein CASSCSMRTGSYEQYF.

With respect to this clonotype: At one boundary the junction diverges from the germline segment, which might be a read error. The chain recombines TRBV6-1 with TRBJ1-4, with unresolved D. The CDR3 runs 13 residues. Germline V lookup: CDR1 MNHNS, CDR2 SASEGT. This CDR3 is CASISPSGEKLVF. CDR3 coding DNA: TGTGCCAGCATCTCCCCTTCCGGGGAAAAACTGGTTTTT.

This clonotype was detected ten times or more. The CDR3 loop reads CASSFINSLGNEQFF. The CDR3 nucleotides read TGTGCCAGCAGTTTCATAAATTCCCTGGGGAATGAGCAGTTCTTC. V usage is TRBV28 and J usage is TRBJ2-1, with unresolved D. Germline V gene data show CDR1 as MDHEN and CDR2 as SYDVKM. The CDR3 has 15 amino acids. The V and J ends lost 3 bases and 7 bases respectively, with 16 bases between them.

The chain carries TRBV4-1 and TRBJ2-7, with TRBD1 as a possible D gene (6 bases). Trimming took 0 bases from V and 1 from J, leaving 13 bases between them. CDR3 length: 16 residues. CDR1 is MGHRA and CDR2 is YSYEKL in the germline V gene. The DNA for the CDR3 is TGCGCCAGCAGCCAAGAGTTCAGGGGAGCTTCCTACGAGCAGTACGTC. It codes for CASSQEFRGASYEQYV.

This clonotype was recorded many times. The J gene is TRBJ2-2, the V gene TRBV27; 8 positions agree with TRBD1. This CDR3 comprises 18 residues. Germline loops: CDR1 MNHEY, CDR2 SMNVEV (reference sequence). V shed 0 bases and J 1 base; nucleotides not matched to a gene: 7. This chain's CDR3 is CASSLSAGTGKNTGELFF. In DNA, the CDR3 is TGTGCCAGCAGTTTATCCGCCGGGACAGGAAAGAACACCGGGGAGCTGTTTTTT.

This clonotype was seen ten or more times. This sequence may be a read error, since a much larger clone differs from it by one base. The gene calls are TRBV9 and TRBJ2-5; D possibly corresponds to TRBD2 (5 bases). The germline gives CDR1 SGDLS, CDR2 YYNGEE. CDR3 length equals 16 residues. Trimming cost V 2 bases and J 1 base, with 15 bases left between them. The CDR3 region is CASSVGNGEGQETQYF. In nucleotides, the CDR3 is TGTGCCAGCAGCGTTGGGAATGGCGAGGGCCAAGAGACCCAGTACTTC.

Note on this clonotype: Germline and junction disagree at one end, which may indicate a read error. CDR3 sequence: CASSQDSNGVASF. The CDR3 region has the DNA TGCGCCAGCAGCCAAGATTCGAACGGGGTGGCCTCCTTC. V and J are TRBV4-3 and TRBJ2-5; tentatively, D is TRBD2 (5 bases). Germline assignment: CDR1 LGHNA and CDR2 YSLEER. The CDR3 has 13 amino acids.

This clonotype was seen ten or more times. The CDR3: CSVLGTGEQFF. CDR3 DNA: TGCAGCGTACTGGGGACTGGTGAGCAGTTCTTC. This chain links TRBV29-1 with TRBJ2-1; D perhaps matches TRBD2 (6 bases). Trimming stripped 6 bases from V and 9 bases from J, with 12 bases between. Germline V CDR1 and CDR2: SQVTM, ANQGSEA. This CDR3 spans 11 amino acids.

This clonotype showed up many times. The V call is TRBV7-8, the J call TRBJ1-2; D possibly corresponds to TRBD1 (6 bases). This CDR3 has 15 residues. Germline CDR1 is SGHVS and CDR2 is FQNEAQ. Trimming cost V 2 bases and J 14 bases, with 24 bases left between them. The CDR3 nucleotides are TGTGCCAGCAGCTTAATCACCTACGGGGGGCGCGGTCTAACCTTC. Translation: CASSLITYGGRGLTF.

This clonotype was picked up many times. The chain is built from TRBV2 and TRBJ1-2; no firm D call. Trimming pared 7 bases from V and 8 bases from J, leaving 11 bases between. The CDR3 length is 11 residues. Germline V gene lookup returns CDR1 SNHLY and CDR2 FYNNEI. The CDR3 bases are TGTGCCAGCACGCCCGCGGGGGGCTACACCTTC. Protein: CASTPAGGYTF.

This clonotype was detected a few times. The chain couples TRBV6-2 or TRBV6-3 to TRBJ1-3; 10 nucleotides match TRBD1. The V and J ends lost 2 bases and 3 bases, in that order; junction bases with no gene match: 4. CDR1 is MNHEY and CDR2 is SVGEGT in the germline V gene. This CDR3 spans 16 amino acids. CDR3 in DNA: TGTGCCAGCAGTTACAGTGGGACAGGGGTTGGAAACACCATATATTTT. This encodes CASSYSGTGVGNTIYF.

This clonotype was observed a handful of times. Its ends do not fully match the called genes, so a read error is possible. The CDR3 DNA follows: TGTGCCAGTAGTATGATCTATGGCTACGCCTTC. Its translation: CASSMIYGYAF. V usage is TRBV19 and J usage is TRBJ1-2; D remains unclear. CDR3 size: 11 residues. Germline CDR1 reads LNHDA; CDR2 reads SQIVND (reference sequence).

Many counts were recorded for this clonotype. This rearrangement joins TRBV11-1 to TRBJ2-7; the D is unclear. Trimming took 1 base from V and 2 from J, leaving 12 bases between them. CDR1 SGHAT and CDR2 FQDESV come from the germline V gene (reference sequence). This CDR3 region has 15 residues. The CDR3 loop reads CASSLDSRMTYEQYV. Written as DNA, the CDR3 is TGTGCCAGCAGCTTAGACTCGAGAATGACCTACGAGCAGTACGTC.

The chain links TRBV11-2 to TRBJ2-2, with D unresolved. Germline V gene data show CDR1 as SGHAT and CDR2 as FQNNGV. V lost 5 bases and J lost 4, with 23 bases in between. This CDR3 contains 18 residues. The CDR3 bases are TGTGCCAGCAGCGTAACAGCCGGGCCAACCTCGGCCACCGGGGAGCTGTTTTTT. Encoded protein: CASSVTAGPTSATGELFF.